The 16 T cell receptor beta chains given below trace back to one sample, sequenced in a study of T-cell reconstitution after alpha-beta-depleted transplantation in children (dated by TCRdb to the mid-2010s). The sample's treatment or condition label, decoded: allogeneic hematopoietic cell transplantation with graft depleted of TCRalphabeta T cells and CD19 B cells. The library came from PCR. The sequencer listed for this sample is Illumina HiSeq 2500. Molecular barcoding was employed in the preparation of TCR libraries, with unique molecular identifiers being used to normalize TCRbeta repertoire quantification. In-frame beta chains were kept once TCRdb had trimmed the public reads at Q25 with fastp and called clones with MiXCR. Entries are consolidated by CDR3 protein sequence, retaining the most common genes and DNA. The sample table records hundreds of thousands of distinct CDR3 sequences; 15% to 20% of these occur just once. Approximately 5% of the sample is taken by the ten largest.

The sequences come from PBMCs, mostly from graft donor cells, collected 360 days after TCRalphabeta/CD19-depleted stem cell transplant. The receptor set was obtained from a male patient younger than 18 who had a stem cell transplant for acute lymphoblastic leukemia, so the T cells may come from the graft donor.

This chain links TRBV4-1 with TRBJ2-1; 8 bases match TRBD2. The germline gives CDR1 MGHRA, CDR2 YSYEKL. The CDR3 is made up of 15 amino acids. J lost 8 bases, V lost 4 bases, and 10 bases had no gene match. The CDR3 protein is CASSRVRGLVDEQFF. The DNA of the CDR3 is TGCGCCAGCAGCCGGGTTAGGGGACTAGTCGATGAGCAGTTCTTC.

The chain uses TRBV20-1 and TRBJ2-1, with 7 positions matching TRBD1. This CDR3 spans 14 amino acids. Germline V gene data show CDR1 as DFQATT and CDR2 as SNEGSKA (reference sequence). The CDR3 loop is CSPRWDSSYNEQFF. In DNA, the CDR3 is TGCAGCCCCCGCTGGGACAGCTCCTACAATGAGCAGTTCTTC.

This clonotype appeared a few times. The rearrangement joins TRBV12-3 or TRBV12-4 to TRBJ2-7; D is unresolved. V was trimmed by 3 bases and J by 3 bases, leaving 18 bases between them. The CDR3 runs to 16 residues. CDR3 in amino acids: CASSFGLRSVVYEQYF. The DNA of the CDR3 is TGTGCCAGCAGTTTTGGGCTACGGAGCGTGGTCTACGAGCAGTACTTC.

The V gene is TRBV7-2, the J gene TRBJ2-1; D tentatively fits TRBD1 or TRBD2 (5 bases each). The CDR3 consists of 15 residues. Germline CDR1 SGHTA, CDR2 FQGNSA. V gave up 1 base and J gave up 8 bases, with 15 bases separating them. The CDR3 nucleotides read TGTGCCAGCAGCTTAGAGTCGGCTAGCAGGGATGAGCAGTTCTTC. Translated, it gives CASSLESASRDEQFF.

This clonotype was observed a handful of times. V and J are TRBV7-6 and TRBJ1-4, with TRBD1 as a possible D gene (6 bases). The CDR3 has 14 residues. Per germline, CDR1 SGHVS and CDR2 FNYEAQ. V lost 3 bases and J lost 8, with 13 bases in between. CDR3 bases: TGTGCCAGCAGCTTGGCAGGGGCTGGGGAAAAACTGTTTTTT. Translating it yields CASSLAGAGEKLFF.

J is TRBJ2-6 and V is TRBV10-3, with no clear D. V was cut by 5 bases and J by 3 bases, with 5 bases left in between. Germline CDR1 and CDR2: ENHRY and SYGVKD. The CDR3 contains 13 residues. Written as DNA, the CDR3 is TGTGCCATCAGTAACAGTGGGGCCAACGTCCTGACTTTC. It is translated as CAISNSGANVLTF.

Many counts were recorded for this clonotype. CDR3 residues: CASSSSGTGGRETQYF. For the CDR3, the DNA is TGTGCCAGCAGTTCGTCCGGGACGGGGGGCCGAGAGACCCAGTACTTC. This chain uses TRBV28 with TRBJ2-5, with D perhaps matching TRBD2 (7 bases). The V gene's germline CDR1 is MDHEN and CDR2 SYDVKM. Between the trimmed V and J ends, which lost 4 bases and 4 bases, there was a span of 19 bases. The CDR3 is 16 residues long.

The chain uses TRBV10-3 and TRBJ2-7; 10 bases match TRBD1. Trimming removed 10 bases from V and 5 bases from J; junction bases left unmatched: 11. From germline, CDR1 is ENHRY and CDR2 SYGVKD. The CDR3 covers 14 residues. CDR3 residues: CATNGGTGDNEQYF. The CDR3 DNA sequence: TGTGCCACCAATGGGGGGACAGGGGACAACGAGCAGTACTTC.

This rearrangement joins TRBV19 to TRBJ2-7; the D is unclear. Trimming removed 6 bases from V and 2 bases from J, with 23 bases in between. Per the germline V gene, CDR1 is LNHDA and CDR2 is SQIVND (reference sequence). The CDR3 length is 17 residues. For the CDR3, the DNA is TGTGCCAGTAGCCCCTTCCCCCGGAGAATTCCTCCCTACGAGCAGTACTTC. Translation: CASSPFPRRIPPYEQYF.

This clonotype appeared many times. The V call is TRBV4-1, the J call TRBJ2-2; D gene uncertain. Trimming shortened V by 2 bases and J by 1 base, and 8 bases separated the two germline ends. The CDR3 runs 15 residues. CDR1 is MGHRA and CDR2 is YSYEKL in the germline V gene. CDR3 residues: CASSQPYRNTGELFF. CDR3 sequence (DNA): TGCGCCAGCAGCCAACCATACAGGAACACCGGGGAGCTGTTTTTT.

This clonotype was recorded a few times. The chain employs TRBV7-2 and TRBJ2-7, with D possibly TRBD2 on 5 matching bases. CDR1 is SGHTA, CDR2 FQGNSA, per germline. The CDR3 sequence is 14 residues long. V was clipped by 2 bases and J by 5 bases, with 13 bases between them. The CDR3 DNA sequence: TGTGCCAGCAGCTTATACGAGGGAGTCCACGAGCAGTACTTC. Amino acid sequence: CASSLYEGVHEQYF.

The chain uses TRBV29-1 and TRBJ1-5, with 11 positions matching TRBD1. J lost 6 bases, V lost 5 bases, and 6 bases had no gene match. The CDR3 sequence is 14 residues long. From germline, CDR1 is SQVTM and CDR2 ANQGSEA. The CDR3 bases are TGCAGCGTTAAGACGGACAGGGGGCCTCAGCCCCAGCATTTT. It encodes CSVKTDRGPQPQHF. Full variable domain (rest looked up from reference TRBV29-1 and TRBJ1-5): SAVISQKPSRDICQRGTSLTIQCQVDSQVTMMFWYRQQPGQSLTLIATANQGSEATYESGFVIDKFPISRPNLTFSTLTVSNMSPEDSSIYLCSVKTDRGPQPQHFGDGTRLSIL.

The chain links TRBV15 to TRBJ2-7; 12 bases agree with TRBD2. Looked up from germline, CDR1 is LNHNV and CDR2 is YYDKDF (reference sequence). The trim removed 1 base at V and 3 bases at J, leaving 1 base unmatched. The CDR3 is 15 amino acids. CDR3 DNA sequence: TGTGCCACCAGCAGAGGACTAGCGGGAGTCTACGAGCAGTACTTC. Translating it yields CATSRGLAGVYEQYF.

This clonotype was found many times. The chain carries TRBV7-8 and TRBJ2-7; the match to TRBD2 covers 8 bases. The trim removed 4 bases at V and 6 bases at J, leaving 14 bases unmatched. The V gene's germline CDR1 is SGHVS and CDR2 FQNEAQ. The length of the CDR3 is 16 residues. This CDR3 is CASSSLAGPSSGEQYF. The CDR3 nucleotides are TGTGCCAGCAGCTCCCTAGCGGGTCCTTCCTCGGGCGAGCAGTACTTC.

The gene calls are TRBV6-5 and TRBJ2-3; D is unclear. CDR1 is MNHEY, CDR2 SVGAGI, per germline. The V gene lost 4 bases and the J gene lost 5 bases, with 10 bases spanning the gap. This CDR3 contains 13 residues. The CDR3 is CASSFHVKDTQYF. The CDR3 DNA reads TGTGCCAGCAGTTTCCACGTTAAAGATACGCAGTATTTT.

This clonotype was picked up a small number of times. V is TRBV11-2 and J is TRBJ2-7; possible D gene TRBD1, 7 bases. CDR3 length equals 13 residues. Trimming left V 7 bases short and J 0 bases short, with 10 bases between. Germline values: CDR1 SGHAT, CDR2 FQNNGV. CDR3 loop: CASTGDSSYEQYF. CDR3 bases: TGTGCCAGCACGGGGGACAGCTCCTACGAGCAGTACTTC.